Following are 10 T cell receptor beta chains from one sample sequenced in a study of CD8+ T cells in alopecia areata. The treatment here: oral pan-JAK inhibitor, 5-10 mg twice daily. Following extraction, RNA underwent reverse transcription to cDNA, which served as the sequencing template. Sequencing used immunoSEQ multiplex PCR; TCRdb keeps in-frame clones, though not all of them. The sample holds over 95,000 clones; 60% to 65% are singletons and the top ten take about 14%. Sequences were derived from CD8+ T cells sorted from blood, sampled at week 4, from a patient treated with tofacitinib. The origin of the receptors is a human donor with alopecia areata.

This chain uses TRBV19 with TRBJ2-1; no firm D call. Germline lookup yields CDR1 LNHDA and CDR2 SQIVND (reference sequence). V lost 1 base and J lost 4, with 5 bases in between. There are 13 residues in the CDR3. CDR3 loop: CASSIAVYNEQFF. In nucleotides, the CDR3 is TGTGCCAGTAGTATAGCAGTTTACAATGAGCAGTTCTTC.

This clone appeared a few times. V gene TRBV19 combines with J gene TRBJ2-1; 7 nucleotides match TRBD2. The V and J ends lost 6 bases and 6 bases, in that order; junction bases with no gene match: 14. There are 16 residues in the CDR3. CDR1 is LNHDA, CDR2 SQIVND, per germline (reference sequence). CDR3 amino acids: CASSIRLADPGNEQFF. CDR3 nucleotides: TGTGCCAGTAGCATACGTCTAGCGGACCCAGGCAATGAGCAGTTCTTC.

This clone was seen a single time. This chain links TRBV9 with TRBJ2-1, with D tentatively TRBD2 (5 bases). Germline assignment: CDR1 SGDLS and CDR2 YYNGEE. V was clipped by 4 bases and J by 7 bases, with 12 bases between them. This CDR3 is built from 13 residues. The CDR3 spells CASSPPRGNEQFF. In DNA form, the CDR3 reads TGTGCCAGCAGCCCTCCCCGAGGGAATGAGCAGTTCTTC.

As to this clone: Other nucleotide sequences from this sample produce the same CDR3. This chain links TRBV27 with TRBJ2-7, with TRBD1 as a possible D gene (5 bases). The CDR3 length is 13 residues. CDR1 and CDR2 (germline): MNHEY, SMNVEV (reference sequence). Trimming took off 3 bases at V and 1 base at J, with 7 bases between the two ends. The CDR3 loop reads CASSFPGSYEQYF. The DNA for the CDR3 is TGTGCCAGCAGTTTTCCAGGGTCCTACGAGCAGTACTTC.

The CDR3 DNA follows: TGTGCCAGCAGCTTAGCTGGACTAGCGGTCACGGTCGGGGAGACCCAGTACTTC. Amino acids: CASSLAGLAVTVGETQYF. V gene TRBV13 combines with J gene TRBJ2-5; 10 bases agree with TRBD2. CDR3 length equals 18 residues. CDR1 PRHDT and CDR2 FYEKMQ come from the germline V gene (reference sequence). After removal of 1 base from V and 5 bases from J, the junction contained 13 bases not matched to a gene.

The chain combines TRBV13 with TRBJ1-2, with a weak D call TRBD1 (6 bases). CDR3 size: 13 residues. Between the trimmed V and J ends, which lost 2 bases and 3 bases, there was a span of 7 bases. From germline, CDR1 is PRHDT and CDR2 FYEKMQ (reference sequence). The CDR3 reads CASSLSGDYGYTF. CDR3 coding DNA: TGTGCCAGCAGCTTATCAGGGGACTATGGCTACACCTTC.

The V and J genes are TRBV27 and TRBJ1-2, with unresolved D. This CDR3 has 17 residues. Germline V lookup: CDR1 MNHEY, CDR2 SMNVEV (reference sequence). The ends were cut back, 5 bases at V and 4 bases at J, with 23 bases in the middle. The DNA of the CDR3 is TGTGCCAGCAGTCCCTGGGGATCCTCCCCTGTATCCTATGGCTACACCTTC. Its protein product is CASSPWGSSPVSYGYTF.

The rearrangement uses TRBV13 and TRBJ2-7, with D possibly being TRBD1 or TRBD2 (6 bases each). The ends were cut back, 2 bases at V and 6 bases at J, with 11 bases in the middle. The germline V gene encodes CDR1 PRHDT and CDR2 FYEKMQ (reference sequence). The CDR3 sequence is 13 residues long. The DNA of the CDR3 is TGTGCCAGCAGCTTACTAGGAGGGGGCGAGCAGTACTTC. It codes for CASSLLGGGEQYF.

This chain uses TRBV4-1 with TRBJ2-3; the D gene is possibly TRBD2 (5 bases). CDR1 and CDR2 from the germline V gene are MGHRA and YSYEKL. This CDR3 comprises 14 residues. The V gene lost 0 bases and the J gene lost 9 bases, with 13 bases spanning the gap. CDR3: CASSQDSSAETQYF. CDR3 DNA sequence: TGCGCCAGCAGCCAAGATAGTTCAGCGGAGACGCAGTATTTT.

This sequence joins TRBV5-1 and TRBJ2-1; no definite D call. The V end was cut by 1 base, the J end by 7 bases, with 12 bases between. The germline gives CDR1 SGHRS, CDR2 YFSETQ. This CDR3 comprises 14 residues. This CDR3 reads CASSLKVGPNEQFF. In nucleotides, the CDR3 is TGCGCCAGCAGCTTGAAGGTCGGCCCAAATGAGCAGTTCTTC.